This T cell receptor (beta chain) was recovered during a study of graft-versus-host responses after intestinal transplantation. Looking at the study overall: Recipients had transplants, and these were multivisceral, liver-intestinal, or isolated intestinal.

J gave up 4 bases and V 6 bases, and 6 bases lay outside the gene matches. CDR1 and CDR2 from the germline V gene are WSHSY and SAAADI. CDR3 length: 15 amino acids. Whole-study findings and limits: GvH clones surfaced in recipient marrow, some emerging earlier in ileum or blood.

To note about this clone: No antigen is known for it.

The protocol was immunoSEQ multiplex PCR, while the TCRdb copy is restricted to in-frame clones and leaves out a portion. The sample yields about 54,000 clones, around 90% seen once. The starting material was PBMCs, obtained around 95 weeks after intestinal transplant. This TCR was recovered from a human patient who received an intestinal transplant, so some T cells may come from the graft donor. The chain uses TRBV10-2 and TRBJ2-3; TRBD2 aligns across 11 bases. CDR3 sequence (DNA): TGCGCCAGCAGCGAACCGGGACTAGCGGCAGATACGCAGTATTTT. Amino acids: CASSEPGLAADTQYF.